This T cell receptor (beta chain) emerged from a study of blood T cell repertoires in COVID-19. As for the study in general: T cells, B-cell-depleted T cells, or PBMCs supplied cDNA or gDNA.

The method was immunoSEQ multiplex PCR; TCRdb's version includes in-frame clones alone and lacks a portion of them. The sample lists 450,000 or so clones; 90% were seen once. Each participant's cohort was designated according to participant-reported clinical history. Two negative PCRs, clearance, or symptom resolution characterized the recovered Cohort 3 donors. The CDR3 covers 12 residues. Trimming took 5 bases from V and 11 from J; bases not matched to a gene: 7. CDR1 and CDR2 (germline): WNHNN, SYGVQD (reference sequence). This chain links TRBV10-1 with TRBJ1-1; 8 bases are a match to TRBD1. Material for sequencing was PBMCs or T cells enriched from blood (not recorded which). The receptor's source is a man between 18 and 35 years old who had recovered from COVID-19. In DNA, the CDR3 is TGCGCCAGCAGTCAGGTCAGGGGGCCCGCTTTCTTT. Amino acid sequence: CASSQVRGPAFF.